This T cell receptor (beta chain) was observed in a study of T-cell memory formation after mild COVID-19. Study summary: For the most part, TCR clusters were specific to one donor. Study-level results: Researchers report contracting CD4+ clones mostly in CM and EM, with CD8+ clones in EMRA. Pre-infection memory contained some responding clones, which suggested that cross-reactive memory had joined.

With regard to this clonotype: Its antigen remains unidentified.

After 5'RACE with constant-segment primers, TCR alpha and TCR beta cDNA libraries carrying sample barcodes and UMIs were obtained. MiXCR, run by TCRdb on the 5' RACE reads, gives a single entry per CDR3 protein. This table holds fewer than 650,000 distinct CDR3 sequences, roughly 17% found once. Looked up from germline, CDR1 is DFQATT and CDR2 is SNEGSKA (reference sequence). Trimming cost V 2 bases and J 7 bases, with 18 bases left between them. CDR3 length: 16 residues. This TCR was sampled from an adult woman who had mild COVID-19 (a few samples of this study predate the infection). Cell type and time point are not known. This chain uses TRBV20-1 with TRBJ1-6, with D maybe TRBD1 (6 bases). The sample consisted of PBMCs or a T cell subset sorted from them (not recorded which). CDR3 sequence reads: CSARYSLGAGNSPLHF. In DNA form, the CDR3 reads TGCAGTGCTAGATATTCGTTGGGGGCCGGGAATTCACCCCTCCACTTT.